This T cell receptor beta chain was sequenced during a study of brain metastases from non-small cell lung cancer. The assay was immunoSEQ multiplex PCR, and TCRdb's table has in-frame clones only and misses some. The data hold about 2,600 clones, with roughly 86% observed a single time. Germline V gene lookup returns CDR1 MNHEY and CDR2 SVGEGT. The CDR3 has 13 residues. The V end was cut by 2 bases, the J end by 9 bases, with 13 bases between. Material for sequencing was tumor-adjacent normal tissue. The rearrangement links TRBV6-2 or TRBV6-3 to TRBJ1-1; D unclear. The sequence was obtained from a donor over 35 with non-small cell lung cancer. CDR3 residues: CASSYLPTVQAFF. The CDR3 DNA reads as TGTGCCAGCAGTTACCTTCCAACAGTTCAAGCTTTCTTT.